Sequencing of this T cell receptor beta chain was carried out in a study of blood T cell repertoires in COVID-19 (dated by TCRdb to the early 2020s). About the full investigation: The collaborator samples originated in the United States, Italy and Spain and spanned the acute and convalescent phases of COVID-19. Samples came from the ongoing ImmuneRACE study (first 160 participants) plus 1,254 subjects from 6 global collaborators. Subjects who had been exposed to COVID-19, were actively infected with it, or had recovered from it provided the deeply sampled blood TCRbeta repertoires that made up the dataset. The prospective study material was composed of cDNA or gDNA derived from T cells, B-cell-depleted T cells, or PBMCs. A freely available public database, intended as a resource for researchers studying the immune response to SARS-CoV-2, is where the repertoires were released. HLA class I and class II types, where available, came from metadata supplied by the sample provider rather than from assay-based typing. The sample metadata nearly always contained a de-identified subject ID, COVID-19 status, age in years and sex. On the study overall, not on this receptor specifically: Clinical and demographic metadata were provided uncurated, with the amount varying by source and participant.

Note on this clone: The clone's antigen remains unknown. Base qualities are not at hand, and no much larger clone is one base apart.

The germline V gene sets CDR1 to ENHRY and CDR2 to SYGVKD. The V end loses 3 bases and the J end loses 0 bases, and a stretch of 12 bases separates them. The cysteine opens and the phenylalanine closes a CDR3 of 16 amino acids. The retained sequence is limited to the CDR3, 48 bases, with the frame set at the first base. Each collaborating institution followed its own protocols to collect whole blood in K2EDTA tubes. For TCRbeta analysis, collaborators shipped samples as frozen whole blood, isolated PBMCs, or DNA extracted from either of those sample types. TCRbeta CDR3 regions were amplified from genomic DNA using the immunoSEQ Assay, a bias-controlled multiplex PCR. Under the source paper's analysis protocol: Within the assay, amplification of reference gene primers was used to estimate how many nucleated cells each sample contained. Sequence reads were collapsed and filtered to measure the absolute abundance of every unique TCRbeta CDR3 rearrangement. For each sample, productive Simpson clonality was calculated as the square root of Simpson's diversity index over productive rearrangements. This immuneACCESS table, as held by TCRdb, lists in-frame sequences with V and J called but not all clones. Of the missing ones, under half trace to an unresolved V gene in checked studies; the others have no known cause. The V and J calls and clone size are taken from that table; D and trimming were inferred from the DNA. The sample profile shows about 90,000 clones; 70% to 90% of them were found once. Together, the top ten hold around 0.47% of the sample.

The rearrangement combines TRBV10-3 with TRBJ2-1; the D gene is perhaps TRBD1, on 6 matching bases. The sequence was collected from a man aged 60-69 years with acute or convalescent COVID-19. The sample comprised peripheral blood. The DNA is TGTGCCATCAGTGACTCAAGAGGGGGCTCCTACAATGAGCAGTTCTTC. This codes for CAISDSRGGSYNEQFF.